This T cell receptor (beta chain) was obtained from a study of CD8 T cells in ankylosing spondylitis. Study-wide findings and caveats: Within matched ankylosing spondylitis synovial fluid, disease-linked clones were reportedly significantly enriched.

The CDR3 sequence is 14 residues long. Trimming stripped 0 bases from V and 7 bases from J, with 8 bases between. Germline V gene sequence: CDR1 KGHDR, CDR2 SFDVKD. In TCRdb, the 5' RACE reads were re-called with MiXCR into one record per CDR3 protein. The sample has 150,000 to 200,000 distinct CDR3 sequences, about 20% seen once. This clonotype came up many times. Its cognate antigen is unknown. The source is a male donor under 30 with ankylosing spondylitis or in good health (not recorded which). V usage is TRBV24-1 and J usage is TRBJ2-2; D call uncertain. Specimen: blood, either unsorted or a sorted T cell fraction (not recorded which). The CDR3 nucleotides are TGTGCCACCAGTGATTTGCAAGGTTTCGGGGAGCTGTTTTTT. This codes for CATSDLQGFGELFF.